Listed below are T cell receptor beta chains from one sample, sequenced in a study of cytomegalovirus exposure and HLA in healthy donors. Sequenced by immunoSEQ multiplex PCR; TCRdb stores in-frame clones only, minus some. Of under 200,000 clones in the sample, around 63% are singletons; the top ten hold roughly 4.4%. Material for sequencing was PBMCs. Receptor source: a woman aged 18-35 years in good health and CMV-seropositive. Each CDR3 is given with its conserved first and last residue. The order of the fields is CDR3 DNA, CDR3 protein, J gene, clone size, V gene, CDR3 length, D gene. D genes are given only for firm matches. Size tells how often a clone was seen (once, few, many) or the class of an expanded clone, and some rows leave it out.

CDR3nt: TGTGCCAGCAGTCCGACGACAGGTCACCCTGAAGCTTTCTTT; CDR3aa: CASSPTTGHPEAFF; j_gene: TRBJ1-1; abundance: NA; v_gene: TRBV27; len: 14; d_gene: NA
CDR3nt: TGTGCCAGCAGTTACTCGATAGTAGTTAACACTGAAGCTTTCTTT; CDR3aa: CASSYSIVVNTEAFF; j_gene: TRBJ1-1; abundance: NA; v_gene: TRBV6-5; len: 15; d_gene: NA
CDR3nt: TGTGCCAGCAGTGGACAGGGGGCGAATGATGGCTACACCTTC; CDR3aa: CASSGQGANDGYTF; j_gene: TRBJ1-2; abundance: NA; v_gene: TRBV27; len: 14; d_gene: TRBD1
CDR3nt: TGCGCCAGCAGCTTGGCCGGGCAGGGGAAGGTTTACGACCCCTACGAGCAGTACTTC; CDR3aa: CASSLAGQGKVYDPYEQYF; j_gene: TRBJ2-7; abundance: NA; v_gene: TRBV5-1; len: 19; d_gene: NA
CDR3nt: TGTGCCAGCAGCTTAGCGCTGGACAGGGTCAATAGTGGCTACACCTTC; CDR3aa: CASSLALDRVNSGYTF; j_gene: TRBJ1-2; abundance: few; v_gene: TRBV7-9; len: 16; d_gene: TRBD1
CDR3nt: TGTGCCAGCAGCCTCGGACAGGGGGCAAGCTATGGCTACACCTTC; CDR3aa: CASSLGQGASYGYTF; j_gene: TRBJ1-2; abundance: NA; v_gene: TRBV7-9; len: 15; d_gene: TRBD1
CDR3nt: TGCGCCAGCAGCTCGCAGACAGGGGTGGACTATGGCTACACCTTC; CDR3aa: CASSSQTGVDYGYTF; j_gene: TRBJ1-2; abundance: once; v_gene: TRBV5-1; len: 15; d_gene: TRBD1
CDR3nt: TGTGCCAGTAGTATAGGATCCAGGGCCGGAAGTCAGCCCCAGCATTTT; CDR3aa: CASSIGSRAGSQPQHF; j_gene: TRBJ1-5; abundance: NA; v_gene: TRBV19; len: 16; d_gene: NA
CDR3nt: TGTGCCAGCTCCCACCCCCTGACAGGTGGGGGCAATGAGCAGTTCTTC; CDR3aa: CASSHPLTGGGNEQFF; j_gene: TRBJ2-1; abundance: once; v_gene: TRBV7-9; len: 16; d_gene: NA
CDR3nt: TGTGCCAGCAGCTTATTTTTGCGGGGGGCGCTCACCGGGGAGCTGTTTTTT; CDR3aa: CASSLFLRGALTGELFF; j_gene: TRBJ2-2; abundance: NA; v_gene: TRBV5-6; len: 17; d_gene: TRBD2
CDR3nt: TGTGCCAGCAGTTTACGGGGAGGCAGGGAGGGTGGCTACACCTTC; CDR3aa: CASSLRGGREGGYTF; j_gene: TRBJ1-2; abundance: NA; v_gene: TRBV28; len: 15; d_gene: NA
CDR3nt: TGTGCCTGGAGTGTATTAGGACACTACGAGCAGTACTTC; CDR3aa: CAWSVLGHYEQYF; j_gene: TRBJ2-7; abundance: few; v_gene: TRBV30; len: 13; d_gene: NA
CDR3nt: TGCGCCAGCAGCTTGGTTCCCGGGATTAATGAAAAACTGTTTTTT; CDR3aa: CASSLVPGINEKLFF; j_gene: TRBJ1-4; abundance: few; v_gene: TRBV5-1; len: 15; d_gene: NA
CDR3nt: TGTGCCAGCAGTTACACTAGCGGGGGTGGGGATACGCAGTATTTT; CDR3aa: CASSYTSGGGDTQYF; j_gene: TRBJ2-3; abundance: NA; v_gene: TRBV6-5; len: 15; d_gene: TRBD2
CDR3nt: TGTGCCAGCAGTGAAGGTTACGTGGGGAGGAGTAATCAGCGCCAGCATTTT; CDR3aa: CASSEGYVGRSNQRQHF; j_gene: TRBJ1-5; abundance: NA; v_gene: TRBV6-1; len: 17; d_gene: NA
CDR3nt: TGTGCCAGCAGCCGTCAACTAGCGGGAGTTCTACACGAGCAGTACTTC; CDR3aa: CASSRQLAGVLHEQYF; j_gene: TRBJ2-7; abundance: NA; v_gene: TRBV7-8; len: 16; d_gene: TRBD2
CDR3nt: TGCAGCGGGAGTGGAGTCGGAGAGACCCAGTACTTC; CDR3aa: CSGSGVGETQYF; j_gene: TRBJ2-5; abundance: NA; v_gene: TRBV29-1; len: 12; d_gene: NA
CDR3nt: TGTGCCAGCAGAAGAGGGGGTCAGCCCCAGCATTTT; CDR3aa: CASRRGGQPQHF; j_gene: TRBJ1-5; abundance: NA; v_gene: TRBV6-6; len: 12; d_gene: NA
CDR3nt: TGTGCCAGCAGCCGGCAGGAAGGGGGGGGGACCCAGTACTTC; CDR3aa: CASSRQEGGGTQYF; j_gene: TRBJ2-5; abundance: NA; v_gene: TRBV7-9; len: 14; d_gene: NA
CDR3nt: TGCAGCGTTGAGGGACGGCTGCGCGGGAGCGAGGGGTACAATGAGCAGTTCTTC; CDR3aa: CSVEGRLRGSEGYNEQFF; j_gene: TRBJ2-1; abundance: NA; v_gene: TRBV29-1; len: 18; d_gene: TRBD2
CDR3nt: TGTGCCAGCAGCGGCGGGGTCCAAGAGACCCAGTACTTC; CDR3aa: CASSGGVQETQYF; j_gene: TRBJ2-5; abundance: few; v_gene: TRBV5-6; len: 13; d_gene: NA
CDR3nt: TGCGCCAGCAGCCGGAAAGCGGCATTAGCGGGCCTCGGCTACGAGCAGTACTTC; CDR3aa: CASSRKAALAGLGYEQYF; j_gene: TRBJ2-7; abundance: NA; v_gene: TRBV4-3; len: 18; d_gene: TRBD2
CDR3nt: TGCGCCAGCAGCCAAGTGGCAGGGGAAACTGAAGCTTTCTTT; CDR3aa: CASSQVAGETEAFF; j_gene: TRBJ1-1; abundance: few; v_gene: TRBV4-1; len: 14; d_gene: NA
CDR3nt: TGCAGAGTGTTAGGAGCCACCTACAATGAGCAGTTCTTC; CDR3aa: CRVLGATYNEQFF; j_gene: TRBJ2-1; abundance: NA; v_gene: TRBV29-1; len: 13; d_gene: NA
CDR3nt: TGTGCCAGCATTCGGGACAGCCCAGATACGCAGTATTTT; CDR3aa: CASIRDSPDTQYF; j_gene: TRBJ2-3; abundance: NA; v_gene: TRBV2; len: 13; d_gene: TRBD1
CDR3nt: TGTGCCAGCAGCTACAAAGTTATTCGGGGGATTGTCCCTAGCTCTGGAAACACCATATATTTT; CDR3aa: CASSYKVIRGIVPSSGNTIYF; j_gene: TRBJ1-3; abundance: NA; v_gene: TRBV28; len: 21; d_gene: NA
CDR3nt: TGCAGCGTGACCGAACTAGCGGGAGCCACAGATACGCAGTATTTT; CDR3aa: CSVTELAGATDTQYF; j_gene: TRBJ2-3; abundance: few; v_gene: TRBV29-1; len: 15; d_gene: TRBD2
CDR3nt: TGTGCCACCAGCAGAGGGAGGGCGTCCTATGAGCAGTTCTTC; CDR3aa: CATSRGRASYEQFF; j_gene: TRBJ2-1; abundance: NA; v_gene: TRBV15; len: 14; d_gene: NA
CDR3nt: TGTGCCAGCAGCCCCACGACTAGCAGACAAAGTGAGCAGTTCTTC; CDR3aa: CASSPTTSRQSEQFF; j_gene: TRBJ2-1; abundance: NA; v_gene: TRBV11-2; len: 15; d_gene: TRBD2
CDR3nt: TGTGCCAGCAGCTCAGACCCCCCTATGGACAGACCCTATGGCTACACCTTC; CDR3aa: CASSSDPPMDRPYGYTF; j_gene: TRBJ1-2; abundance: NA; v_gene: TRBV13; len: 17; d_gene: NA
CDR3nt: TGTGCCTGGAGTGTAGGGGCTTCCTCTGGAAACACCATATATTTT; CDR3aa: CAWSVGASSGNTIYF; j_gene: TRBJ1-3; abundance: NA; v_gene: TRBV30; len: 15; d_gene: NA
CDR3nt: TGTGCCAGCAATTATCGAAGAGATCGCGGCTACACCTTC; CDR3aa: CASNYRRDRGYTF; j_gene: TRBJ1-2; abundance: NA; v_gene: TRBV5-8; len: 13; d_gene: NA
CDR3nt: TGTGCCAGAAGCTTGGTTCCGGACTATGGCTACACCTTC; CDR3aa: CARSLVPDYGYTF; j_gene: TRBJ1-2; abundance: few; v_gene: TRBV5-3; len: 13; d_gene: NA
CDR3nt: TGTGCCAGCAGTTACGGGTCTAGCGGCATTGGGGAGCAGTACTTC; CDR3aa: CASSYGSSGIGEQYF; j_gene: TRBJ2-7; abundance: NA; v_gene: TRBV6-5; len: 15; d_gene: TRBD2
CDR3nt: TGTGCCAGCAGTCCTACGAGGGGGCGGGCCGGATATGGCTACACCTTC; CDR3aa: CASSPTRGRAGYGYTF; j_gene: TRBJ1-2; abundance: few; v_gene: TRBV7-9; len: 16; d_gene: TRBD1
CDR3nt: TGTGCCAGCAGCGATACGCTGGGGGTAACAGGGCTACAAGAGACCCAGTACTTC; CDR3aa: CASSDTLGVTGLQETQYF; j_gene: TRBJ2-5; abundance: NA; v_gene: TRBV5-8; len: 18; d_gene: NA
CDR3nt: TGTGCCAGCAGTGAGGTCCTAGCGGGAGCCCTTAGCACAGATACGCAGTATTTT; CDR3aa: CASSEVLAGALSTDTQYF; j_gene: TRBJ2-3; abundance: once; v_gene: TRBV2; len: 18; d_gene: TRBD2
CDR3nt: TGTGCCAGCAGTTTGGGACAGGGTGGCGAGACCCAGTACTTC; CDR3aa: CASSLGQGGETQYF; j_gene: TRBJ2-5; abundance: few; v_gene: TRBV27; len: 14; d_gene: TRBD1
CDR3nt: TGTGCCAGCAGCCAAGGGTGGACTAGCGGGGGGCCCTACCCCCAAGATACGCAGTATTTT; CDR3aa: CASSQGWTSGGPYPQDTQYF; j_gene: TRBJ2-3; abundance: NA; v_gene: TRBV4-2; len: 20; d_gene: TRBD2
CDR3nt: TGTGCCAGCAGCTTCTCGACAGGGTCCTATGGCTACACCTTC; CDR3aa: CASSFSTGSYGYTF; j_gene: TRBJ1-2; abundance: NA; v_gene: TRBV7-2; len: 14; d_gene: TRBD1
CDR3nt: TGTGCCAGTGAGTCCGGGACAGGGTTATTGGGGCAAGAGACCCAGTACTTC; CDR3aa: CASESGTGLLGQETQYF; j_gene: TRBJ2-5; abundance: NA; v_gene: TRBV5-4; len: 17; d_gene: TRBD1
CDR3nt: TGTGCCAGCATCCTCGCCCGAGCGGGGACCGGCTACACCTTC; CDR3aa: CASILARAGTGYTF; j_gene: TRBJ1-2; abundance: few; v_gene: TRBV28; len: 14; d_gene: NA
CDR3nt: TGTGCCAGCAGCTCCGGAAGTTTTCCCGGGACACTTACCTACGAGCAGTACTTC; CDR3aa: CASSSGSFPGTLTYEQYF; j_gene: TRBJ2-7; abundance: NA; v_gene: TRBV7-3; len: 18; d_gene: NA
CDR3nt: TGTGCCAGCAGCTTAGGTTCTTGGACAGGCTTTGAAGCTTTCTTT; CDR3aa: CASSLGSWTGFEAFF; j_gene: TRBJ1-1; abundance: NA; v_gene: TRBV7-2; len: 15; d_gene: TRBD1
CDR3nt: TGTGCCAGCAGTGCTACCGGGACTAGCGGGGGGGAGACCCAGTACTTC; CDR3aa: CASSATGTSGGETQYF; j_gene: TRBJ2-5; abundance: NA; v_gene: TRBV6-1; len: 16; d_gene: TRBD2
CDR3nt: TGTGCCAGCAGTTTCGAACGGGGAGGCCCCTACGAGCAGTACTTC; CDR3aa: CASSFERGGPYEQYF; j_gene: TRBJ2-7; abundance: NA; v_gene: TRBV27; len: 15; d_gene: NA
CDR3nt: TGTGCCTGGAGTTGGAGGGGCGAGCAGTACTTC; CDR3aa: CAWSWRGEQYF; j_gene: TRBJ2-7; abundance: NA; v_gene: TRBV30; len: 11; d_gene: NA
CDR3nt: TGTGCCAGTAGCGGAGGGACCGGCCTCTCCTACAATGAGCAGTTCTTC; CDR3aa: CASSGGTGLSYNEQFF; j_gene: TRBJ2-1; abundance: NA; v_gene: TRBV19; len: 16; d_gene: NA
CDR3nt: TGTGCCAGTAACCTAGCGGGAGCAAGTGTCGAGCAGTACTTC; CDR3aa: CASNLAGASVEQYF; j_gene: TRBJ2-7; abundance: once; v_gene: TRBV6-1; len: 14; d_gene: TRBD2
CDR3nt: TGTGCCAGCAGTTTATCGACGACACAGCCTTATGGCTACACCTTC; CDR3aa: CASSLSTTQPYGYTF; j_gene: TRBJ1-2; abundance: NA; v_gene: TRBV27; len: 15; d_gene: NA
CDR3nt: TGTGCCAGCAGTGCCCAGGGGACAGCCTATGGCTACACCTTC; CDR3aa: CASSAQGTAYGYTF; j_gene: TRBJ1-2; abundance: NA; v_gene: TRBV2; len: 14; d_gene: TRBD1
CDR3nt: TGTGCCTGGAGACCACAGGGCTCTGGAAACACCATATATTTT; CDR3aa: CAWRPQGSGNTIYF; j_gene: TRBJ1-3; abundance: once; v_gene: TRBV30; len: 14; d_gene: NA
CDR3nt: TGTGCCAGCAGCTCCATAGCGGGAGGGCCCGTGGGGGAGCTGTTTTTT; CDR3aa: CASSSIAGGPVGELFF; j_gene: TRBJ2-2; abundance: NA; v_gene: TRBV5-8; len: 16; d_gene: TRBD2
CDR3nt: TGTGCCAGCAGTGAATCATCCCCGGGACTACGTTCTACGACCCATGGCTACACCTTC; CDR3aa: CASSESSPGLRSTTHGYTF; j_gene: TRBJ1-2; abundance: NA; v_gene: TRBV6-1; len: 19; d_gene: NA
CDR3nt: TGTGCCAGCACCAATAGTCTTTATACCGGACAGGGTAAAGAGACCCAGTACTTC; CDR3aa: CASTNSLYTGQGKETQYF; j_gene: TRBJ2-5; abundance: few; v_gene: TRBV7-2; len: 18; d_gene: TRBD1
CDR3nt: TGTGCCAGCAGTTTGGGGGCCTACTATGGCTACACCTTC; CDR3aa: CASSLGAYYGYTF; j_gene: TRBJ1-2; abundance: NA; v_gene: TRBV6-5; len: 13; d_gene: NA